This T cell receptor beta chain was profiled in a study of beta chain features in type 1 diabetes. Study-level findings and limits: All four CD4+ subsets from Type 1 diabetes patients carried moderately but significantly shorter TCRB CDR3s.

All of the isolated RNA was reverse transcribed, so expressed TCRB transcripts were sequenced. Only in-frame clones appear in the TCRdb table, and some are missing; sequencing was by immunoSEQ multiplex PCR. The data contain some 330,000 clones, approximately 12% of them seen just once; the ten biggest clones take up around 0.01%. This clone was seen only a few times. Its antigen is unidentified. The CDR3 contains 15 residues. Trimming pared 0 bases from V and 4 bases from J, leaving 13 bases between. Germline CDR1 reads SGDLS; CDR2 reads YYNGEE. The chain uses TRBV9 and TRBJ2-5; possible D gene TRBD2, 5 bases. This sequence originates from a woman aged 18-30 years with type 1 diabetes. Specimen: naive CD4+ T cells from blood. The CDR3, as DNA: TGTGCCAGCAGCGTAGAATTGGACTGGGGAGAGACCCAGTACTTC. This translates into CASSVELDWGETQYF.